The T cell receptor beta chain under discussion was sequenced for a study of a mutant IDH1 vaccine in newly diagnosed glioma. About the research overall: Earlier therapy was either radiotherapy, temozolomide, or both, and most got both.

Germline V lookup: CDR1 MGHDK, CDR2 SYGVNS. V gave up 6 bases and J gave up 6 bases, with 15 bases separating them. This CDR3 has 14 residues. The study's findings and limits: Roughly 93% of patients showed vaccine-induced immune responses across multiple MHC alleles.

Noted time point: baseline, week 1 (first vaccination visit). Treatment indicated: pre-vaccination baseline after standard-of-care therapy. As regards this clone: Antigen specificity is unknown.

Assay: immunoSEQ multiplex PCR; the TCRdb copy retains only in-frame clones and omits some. The sample holds over 80,000 clones; 80% to 90% are singletons and the top ten take around 0.6%. This clonotype originated in a woman aged 45 to 65 with glioma. The starting material was PBMCs, obtained from a glioma patient treated with radiotherapy, temozolomide or both. The chain carries TRBV25-1 and TRBJ2-1; D is ambiguous. The CDR3 bases are TGTGCCAGCAGCCATCGGGCAGGCACCAATGAGCAGTTCTTC. This encodes CASSHRAGTNEQFF.